These 12 T cell receptor beta chains originate from one sample sequenced in a study of memory CD8 T cells in hepatitis C reinfection. Assay used: immunoSEQ multiplex PCR; TCRdb lists only in-frame clones, some missing. Of around 45,000 clones listed, approximately 92% are singletons. Stated time point: late/post reinfection, 12 to 24 weeks after detection. The sorted cells went straight to TCR sequencing with no prior in vitro expansion. Sequenced material: naive CD8+ T cells sorted from blood. Receptors were obtained from a man between 18 and 29 years old with hepatitis C virus infection.

The DNA for the CDR3 is TGCAGCGTACTACTAGCGGCTGGCTACGAGCAGTACTTC. It codes for CSVLLAAGYEQYF. V gene TRBV29-1 combines with J gene TRBJ2-7, with 8 bases matching TRBD2. Trimming cost V 6 bases and J 3 bases; bases outside gene matches: 7. Germline-derived CDR1 and CDR2 are SQVTM and ANQGSEA. This CDR3 comprises 13 residues.

The V call is TRBV9, the J call TRBJ1-3; D call uncertain. The length of the CDR3 is 15 residues. From germline, CDR1 is SGDLS and CDR2 YYNGEE. V lost 2 bases and J lost 0, with 9 bases in between. The CDR3: CASSVSGSSGNTIYF. The CDR3 bases are TGTGCCAGCAGCGTGAGTGGTAGCTCTGGAAACACCATATATTTT.

V usage is TRBV27 and J usage is TRBJ2-1; possible D gene TRBD1, 6 bases. The CDR3 is 15 amino acids. Trimming shortened V by 5 bases and J by 4 bases, and 15 bases separated the two germline ends. The germline V gene has CDR1 MNHEY and CDR2 SMNVEV (reference sequence). Here the CDR3 reads CASSGQSPPYNEQFF. In nucleotides, the CDR3 is TGTGCCAGCAGTGGACAGAGTCCACCTTACAATGAGCAGTTCTTC.

The genes are TRBV9 and TRBJ2-1; 9 nucleotides match TRBD1. The J segment lost 10 bases and the V segment lost 3 bases, leaving 11 bases of the junction unmatched. Germline lookup yields CDR1 SGDLS and CDR2 YYNGEE. The CDR3 is made up of 15 amino acids. The CDR3 sequence is CASSGSGTGFVEQFF. In DNA, the CDR3 is TGTGCCAGCAGCGGCTCCGGGACAGGGTTCGTGGAGCAGTTCTTC. Full variable domain (rest looked up from reference TRBV9 and TRBJ2-1): DSGVTQTPKHLITATGQRVTLRCSPRSGDLSVYWYQQSLDQGLQFLIQYYNGEERAKGNILERFSAQQFPDLHSELNLSSLELGDSALYFCASSGSGTGFVEQFFGPGTRLTVL.

The gene calls are TRBV27 and TRBJ2-7; D gene unclear. The CDR3 has 14 residues. Trimming cost V 4 bases and J 2 bases, with 12 bases left between them. Germline V CDR1 and CDR2: MNHEY, SMNVEV (reference sequence). The CDR3, as DNA: TGTGCCAGCAGTTACGGTGACAACACCTACGAGCAGTACTTC. It encodes CASSYGDNTYEQYF.

The chain has TRBV28 and TRBJ1-4; D possibly corresponds to TRBD1 (5 bases). The CDR3 runs to 15 residues. Germline CDR1 is MDHEN and CDR2 is SYDVKM. V was cut by 3 bases and J by 3 bases, with 11 bases left in between. The CDR3 reads CASSFWGGANEKLFF. The CDR3 coding sequence is TGTGCCAGCAGTTTCTGGGGGGGAGCTAATGAAAAACTGTTTTTT.

V usage is TRBV11-2 and J usage is TRBJ2-1, with a tentative D call TRBD2 (5 bases). The CDR3 extends over 15 amino acids. Germline CDR1 and CDR2: SGHAT and FQNNGV. The germline V and J ends were trimmed by 5 bases and 0 bases, with 11 bases remaining between them. CDR3 sequence reads: CASSRTESSYNEQFF. The CDR3 nucleotides are TGTGCCAGCAGCAGGACTGAAAGCTCCTACAATGAGCAGTTCTTC.

This sequence joins TRBV5-6 and TRBJ2-2; tentatively, D is TRBD1 (5 bases). Per germline, CDR1 SGHDT and CDR2 YYEEEE. This CDR3 region has 14 residues. The V end was cut by 0 bases, the J end by 7 bases, with 10 bases between. The CDR3 DNA reads TGTGCCAGCAGCTTGGAGGGGTCCCTCGGGGAGCTGTTTTTT. Encoded protein: CASSLEGSLGELFF.

The chain joins TRBV28 to TRBJ2-1, with D perhaps matching TRBD1 (6 bases). V was trimmed by 2 bases and J by 3 bases, leaving 14 bases between them. The germline V gene encodes CDR1 MDHEN and CDR2 SYDVKM. The CDR3 length is 16 residues. CDR3 region: CASSLPPQGIYNEQFF. DNA of the CDR3: TGTGCCAGCAGTTTACCCCCACAGGGCATCTACAATGAGCAGTTCTTC.

The genes are TRBV27 and TRBJ2-7; TRBD2 matches 13 bases. V gave up 5 bases and J gave up 6 bases; unmatched junction bases: 4. The CDR3 length is 14 residues. The germline gives CDR1 MNHEY, CDR2 SMNVEV (reference sequence). The CDR3 DNA follows: TGTGCCAGCAGTCCGGGACTAGCGGGACTCGAGCAGTACTTC. Translation gives CASSPGLAGLEQYF.

This chain links TRBV10-3 with TRBJ2-3; TRBD2 matches 7 bases. This CDR3 is 14 amino acids long. The V segment lost 9 bases and the J segment 1 base; nucleotides outside the gene matches: 7. Germline V lookup: CDR1 ENHRY, CDR2 SYGVKD. CDR3 in amino acids: CAIFSGHRTDTQYF. The CDR3 DNA sequence: TGTGCCATTTTTAGCGGGCACCGCACAGATACGCAGTATTTT.

This sequence joins TRBV7-3 and TRBJ2-1; 8 nucleotides match TRBD2. The CDR3 loop spans 15 amino acids. Germline lookup yields CDR1 SGHTA and CDR2 FQGTGA. Trimming cost V 3 bases and J 7 bases; bases outside gene matches: 8. In DNA form, the CDR3 reads TGTGCCAGCAGCTTTGCAGGGACTAGTTGGAATGAGCAGTTCTTC. This translates into CASSFAGTSWNEQFF.